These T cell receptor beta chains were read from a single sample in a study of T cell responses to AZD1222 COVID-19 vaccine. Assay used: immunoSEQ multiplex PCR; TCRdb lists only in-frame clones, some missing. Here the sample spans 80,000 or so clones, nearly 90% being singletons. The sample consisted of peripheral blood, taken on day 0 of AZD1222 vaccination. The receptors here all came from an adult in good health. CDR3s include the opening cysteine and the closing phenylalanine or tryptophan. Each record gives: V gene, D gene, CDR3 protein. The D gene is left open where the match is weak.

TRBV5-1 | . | CASSPGTPSYEQYF
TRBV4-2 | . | CASSQVTENTEAFF
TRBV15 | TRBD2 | CATSRDLGGSSPYEQYF
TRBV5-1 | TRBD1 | CASSLLTGEGYTF
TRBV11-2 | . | CASRRTVNTEAFF
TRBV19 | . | CASSIKSRGTTNEKLFF
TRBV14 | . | CASARAGMNTEAFF
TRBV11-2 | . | CASSLDLINGYTF
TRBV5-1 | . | CASSRDRNEKLFF
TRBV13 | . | CASSWDQETQYF
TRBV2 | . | CASKVSSYEQYF